This TCR beta chain was observed in a study of blood T cell repertoires in COVID-19. Study-level information: From the United States, Italy and Spain came samples of acute and convalescent COVID-19. PBMCs, B-cell-depleted T cells, or T cells provided the cDNA or gDNA that made up the material.

Germline lookup yields CDR1 SGHAT and CDR2 FQNNGV. Trimming cost V 5 bases and J 4 bases, with 6 bases left between them. The length of the CDR3 is 13 residues. In Seattle, patients joined the study during active infection and were tracked longitudinally. As originally analysed: From reference gene primer amplification, estimates of nucleated cell counts were derived. Some clones are missing from TCRdb's copy, which holds only in-frame ones; the method was immunoSEQ multiplex PCR. V and J calls and clone size follow that table, whereas D and trimming were derived from the DNA. The sample holds 300,000 to 400,000 clones; roughly 86% are singletons and the top ten take 2% to 2.5%.

This chain uses TRBV11-2 with TRBJ1-6, with a possible D match to TRBD1 (5 bases). Sequences were obtained from peripheral blood. The clonotype originates from a woman in her fifties or sixties with COVID-19, enrolled during active disease. The CDR3 is CASSPGYNSPLHF. CDR3 nucleotide sequence: TGTGCCAGCAGCCCAGGGTATAATTCACCCCTCCACTTT. The full variable domain, with the rest looked up from reference TRBV11-2 and TRBJ1-6, is EAGVAQSPRYKIIEKRQSVAFWCNPISGHATLYWYQQILGQGPKLLIQFQNNGVVDDSQLPKDRFSAERLKGVDSTLKIQPAKLEDSAVYLCASSPGYNSPLHFGNGTRLTVT.